Listed below are T cell receptor beta chains from one sample, sequenced in a study of shared clonotypes between healthy human individuals. The protocol was immunoSEQ multiplex PCR, while the TCRdb copy is restricted to in-frame clones and leaves out a portion. Of hundreds of thousands of clones listed, 92% are singletons. Sequences were obtained from naive CD8+ T cells sorted from blood. The source is a young man in good health. Both conserved end residues are part of each CDR3. The D gene is left open where the match is weak. Clone size is not always given. Where it is, it says once, few, many or a class for expanded clones.

V gene	D gene	J gene	clone size	CDR3 protein	CDR3 DNA
TRBV6-6	.	TRBJ2-7	.	CASSPSRDFYEQYF	TGTGCCAGCAGTCCCTCCAGGGATTTCTACGAGCAGTACTTC
TRBV27	TRBD2	TRBJ2-7	.	CASSFGTSGSYEQYF	TGTGCCAGCAGTTTCGGGACTAGCGGCTCCTACGAGCAGTACTTC
TRBV6-6	.	TRBJ2-3	.	CASSYSLSTGTDTQYF	TGTGCCAGCAGTTATTCCCTTTCCACGGGCACAGATACGCAGTATTTT
TRBV9	TRBD2	TRBJ2-2	.	CASSVQQSTSGRPDGELFF	TGTGCCAGCAGCGTCCAGCAATCGACTAGCGGGAGGCCCGACGGGGAGCTGTTTTTT
TRBV7-9	.	TRBJ1-1	.	CASSPVAGANTEAFF	TGTGCCAGCAGCCCCGTAGCGGGGGCTAACACTGAAGCTTTCTTT
TRBV11-2	TRBD2	TRBJ2-1	.	CASSGEGSTGTSGSGEQFF	TGTGCCAGCAGCGGGGAGGGGAGCACCGGGACTAGCGGGAGCGGTGAGCAGTTCTTC
TRBV5-1	TRBD2	TRBJ2-1	.	CASSLVGRTSPNEQFF	TGCGCCAGCAGCTTGGTGGGACGGACTAGCCCAAATGAGCAGTTCTTC
TRBV5-1	.	TRBJ1-1	once	CASSLDRSEAFF	TGCGCCAGCAGCTTGGATCGCTCTGAAGCTTTCTTT
TRBV28	.	TRBJ2-7	.	CASGRQGLSYEQYF	TGTGCCAGCGGAAGACAGGGACTATCCTACGAGCAGTACTTC
TRBV1	.	TRBJ2-1	.	CTSSHGGLVGGSSYNEQFF	TGCACCAGCAGCCATGGTGGATTAGTCGGCGGGAGCTCCTACAATGAGCAGTTCTTC
TRBV7-8	TRBD2	TRBJ2-3	.	CASSFPLAGSTDTQYF	TGTGCCAGCAGCTTTCCCCTAGCGGGAAGCACAGATACGCAGTATTTT
TRBV2	TRBD2	TRBJ2-3	.	CASRTGLAGTDTQYF	TGTGCCAGCAGGACGGGACTAGCGGGCACAGATACGCAGTATTTT
TRBV7-6	.	TRBJ1-4	.	CASSSHRVAGDEKLFF	TGTGCCAGCAGCTCCCACAGGGTCGCAGGGGATGAAAAACTGTTTTTT
TRBV27	.	TRBJ1-2	few	CASVSSLGYGYTF	TGTGCCAGCGTTTCTAGCCTGGGCTATGGCTACACCTTC
TRBV28	.	TRBJ2-7	.	CASSPRDTRSYEQYF	TGTGCCAGCAGTCCCCGGGACACCCGCTCCTACGAGCAGTACTTC
TRBV13	.	TRBJ1-1	.	CASSLGQGGNTEAFF	TGTGCCAGCAGCTTAGGACAGGGAGGGAACACTGAAGCTTTCTTT
TRBV27	.	TRBJ2-7	.	CASRPAGEGDEQYF	TGTGCCAGCAGGCCCGCAGGGGAGGGAGACGAGCAGTACTTC
TRBV27	.	TRBJ2-3	.	CASSQQVAGDTQYF	TGTGCCAGCAGCCAACAGGTGGCGGGAGATACGCAGTATTTT
TRBV7-9	.	TRBJ2-3	.	CASSLPGPSTDTQYF	TGTGCCAGCAGCTTACCTGGGCCTAGCACAGATACGCAGTATTTT
TRBV11-2	.	TRBJ1-1	.	CASSLGVSSNTEAFF	TGTGCCAGCAGCTTAGGTGTCAGTTCGAACACTGAAGCTTTCTTT
TRBV10-2	.	TRBJ2-7	.	CASSQRQRSYEQYF	TGCGCCAGCAGTCAAAGACAGAGATCCTACGAGCAGTACTTC
TRBV2	TRBD2	TRBJ2-7	.	CASKAGEEYEQYF	TGTGCCAGCAAAGCGGGAGAGGAGTACGAGCAGTACTTC
TRBV6-5	TRBD1	TRBJ2-5	once	CASSLTGGAEETQYF	TGTGCCAGCAGCTTAACAGGGGGCGCGGAGGAGACCCAGTACTTC
TRBV13	TRBD1	TRBJ1-2	few	CASSLGQVEVTF	TGTGCCAGCAGCCTTGGACAGGTCGAAGTCACCTTC
TRBV7-9	TRBD1	TRBJ1-5	.	CASSAGQGSNQPQHF	TGTGCCAGCAGCGCCGGACAGGGAAGCAATCAGCCCCAGCATTTT
TRBV10-2	TRBD2	TRBJ2-7	.	CASTQLAGVSFYEQYF	TGCGCCAGCACGCAGCTAGCGGGAGTTAGTTTTTACGAGCAGTACTTC
TRBV30	TRBD2	TRBJ2-7	.	CAWNSGPRDEQYF	TGTGCCTGGAATAGCGGGCCAAGGGACGAGCAGTACTTC
TRBV7-8	TRBD1	TRBJ2-2	.	CASSHPTGVNTGELFF	TGTGCCAGCAGCCACCCTACAGGGGTCAACACCGGGGAGCTGTTTTTT
TRBV7-9	TRBD1	TRBJ2-7	.	CASRSGTGGFMDEQYF	TGTGCCAGCAGGTCCGGGACAGGGGGCTTCATGGACGAGCAGTACTTC
TRBV11-2	.	TRBJ2-3	.	CASRAGLTDTQYF	TGTGCCAGCCGGGCAGGGCTCACAGATACGCAGTATTTT
TRBV4-3	TRBD2	TRBJ2-7	.	CASSPSSGLSYEQYF	TGCGCCAGCAGCCCCTCTAGCGGGCTCTCCTACGAGCAGTACTTC
TRBV6-1	.	TRBJ1-5	.	CASSELRGGVSNQPQHF	TGTGCCAGCAGTGAATTGAGAGGGGGAGTGAGCAATCAGCCCCAGCATTTT
TRBV11-2	TRBD1	TRBJ2-3	.	CASSLLSDPQGAQYF	TGTGCCAGCAGCTTATTGTCAGACCCTCAGGGGGCGCAGTATTTT
TRBV7-9	TRBD2	TRBJ2-2	.	CASSWEGSNTGELFF	TGTGCCAGCAGCTGGGAGGGATCGAACACCGGGGAGCTGTTTTTT
TRBV4-1	.	TRBJ2-1	.	CASSQDSPPYNEQFF	TGCGCCAGCAGCCAAGATTCCCCCCCGTACAATGAGCAGTTCTTC
TRBV7-9	TRBD1	TRBJ2-2	.	CASSLGQGTGELFF	TGTGCCAGCAGCTTGGGACAGGGGACCGGGGAGCTGTTTTTT
TRBV6-5	.	TRBJ2-7	.	CASSYSGSYEQYF	TGTGCCAGCAGTTACTCAGGGAGCTACGAGCAGTACTTC
TRBV14	.	TRBJ1-1	.	CASSPHLNTEAFF	TGTGCCAGCAGTCCTCACCTGAACACTGAAGCTTTCTTT
TRBV11-2	.	TRBJ2-7	.	CASSLDQGFIYEQYF	TGTGCCAGCAGCTTAGATCAGGGATTTATCTACGAGCAGTACTTC
TRBV11-3	.	TRBJ2-6	.	CASSNRDSHSGANVLTF	TGTGCCAGCAGCAACCGGGACTCCCACTCTGGGGCCAACGTCCTGACTTTC
TRBV19	.	TRBJ1-1	.	CASSSGTITEAFF	TGTGCCAGTAGTTCCGGGACAATCACTGAAGCTTTCTTT
TRBV7-2	.	TRBJ2-5	.	CASSFALRREETQYF	TGTGCCAGCAGCTTCGCACTACGAAGGGAAGAGACCCAGTACTTC
TRBV27	TRBD1	TRBJ2-7	.	CASSDQGAVWPGYEQYF	TGTGCCAGCAGCGATCAGGGGGCTGTTTGGCCCGGGTACGAGCAGTACTTC
TRBV5-1	.	TRBJ1-1	once	CASSGLGRDTEAFF	TGCGCCAGCAGCGGATTGGGTCGAGACACTGAAGCTTTCTTT
TRBV5-1	TRBD1	TRBJ2-3	.	CASSFDRGRSDTQYF	TGCGCCAGCAGCTTCGACAGGGGGCGGTCAGATACGCAGTATTTT
TRBV7-9	TRBD1	TRBJ2-7	.	CASSLGQGVHEQYF	TGTGCCAGCAGCCTGGGGCAGGGGGTCCACGAGCAGTACTTC
TRBV7-6	TRBD2	TRBJ2-3	.	CASSSVQNLAESTDTQYF	TGTGCCAGCAGCTCCGTACAAAATCTAGCGGAGAGCACAGATACGCAGTATTTT
TRBV9	.	TRBJ2-2	few	CASSVPTGELFF	TGTGCCAGCAGCGTACCAACCGGGGAGCTGTTTTTT
TRBV27	.	TRBJ1-1	.	CASSLAMENTEAFF	TGTGCCAGCAGTTTAGCGATGGAGAACACTGAAGCTTTCTTT